What follows are 15 T cell receptor beta chains derived from one specimen sequenced in a study of shared clonotypes between healthy human individuals. This table comes from immunoSEQ multiplex PCR, and its TCRdb copy is limited to in-frame clones, with some not included. Among 2.3 million or so clones listed, approximately 95% were seen once. Source material: naive CD4+ T cells from PBMCs. As to subset: CD45RA+ positively selected. All receptors derive from a man aged 18 to 30 in good health. Some clones in this sample may be carry-over from other donors' samples.

J is TRBJ1-1 and V is TRBV7-9; 8 nucleotides align to TRBD1. CDR1 is SEHNR, CDR2 FQNEAQ, per germline (reference sequence). The ends lost 4 bases at V and 3 bases at J; junction bases unmatched: 7. This CDR3 comprises 15 residues. CDR3 loop: CASSSWTGTDTEAFF. The CDR3, as DNA: TGTGCCAGCAGCTCCTGGACAGGGACGGACACTGAAGCTTTCTTT. The full variable domain, rest sourced from reference TRBV7-9 and TRBJ1-1, is DTGVSQNPRHKITKRGQNVTFRCDPISEHNRLYWYRQTLGQGPEFLTYFQNEAQLEKSRLLSDRFSAERPKGSFSTLEIQRTEQGDSAMYLCASSSWTGTDTEAFFGQGTRLTVV.

The chain has TRBV19 and TRBJ1-1, with a tentative D call TRBD1 (5 bases). Germline-derived CDR1 and CDR2 are LNHDA and SQIVND (reference sequence). V was pared by 6 bases and J by 4 bases, with 21 bases between. This CDR3 is 16 amino acids long. CDR3 sequence (DNA): TGTGCCAGTAGGGGACTCGACATAGCGGGAAGCACTGAAGCTTTCTTT. It translates to CASRGLDIAGSTEAFF.

V and J are TRBV28 and TRBJ2-7; TRBD2 agrees at 11 bases. The CDR3 has 16 amino acids. Germline CDR1 and CDR2: MDHEN and SYDVKM. After removal of 0 bases from V and 1 base from J, the junction contained 2 bases not matched to a gene. In nucleotides, the CDR3 is TGTGCCAGCAGTTTATGGCTAGCGGGAGGTTCCTACGAGCAGTACTTC. It specifies CASSLWLAGGSYEQYF.

The chain joins TRBV5-1 to TRBJ1-4; D not certain. Germline V gene data show CDR1 as SGHRS and CDR2 as YFSETQ. Trimming removed 4 bases from V and 8 bases from J, with 18 bases in between. There are 15 residues in the CDR3. DNA for the CDR3: TGCGCCAGCAGCGACCAAGGCTCGGGAGAGGAAAAACTGTTTTTT. Translated, it gives CASSDQGSGEEKLFF.

With respect to this clone: This sample also contains other DNA sequences that code for the same CDR3. J is TRBJ1-1 and V is TRBV18; D is uncertain. Germline V gene sequence: CDR1 KGHSH, CDR2 LQKENI. With 1 base removed from V and 1 base from J, the gap between germline ends came to 7 bases. The CDR3 consists of 14 residues. Written as DNA, the CDR3 is TGTGCCAGCTCACCACGGCAGGAGAACACTGAAGCTTTCTTT. Amino acid sequence: CASSPRQENTEAFF.

The rearrangement joins TRBV6-6 to TRBJ2-1; D may be TRBD2 (5 bases). The germline CDR1 and CDR2 sequences are MNHNY and SVGAGI (reference sequence). This CDR3 spans 13 amino acids. The V end lost 0 bases, the J end lost 16 bases, and 16 bases lay between the germline ends. The CDR3 DNA reads as TGTGCCAGCAGTTACTCGTTTGCCGGGGTCGGCTTCTTC. Protein: CASSYSFAGVGFF.

The chain uses TRBV23-1 and TRBJ1-5, with a weak D call TRBD1 (5 bases). TRBV23-1 is reported as an ORF; its role is uncertain. V gave up 4 bases and J gave up 3 bases, with 19 bases separating them. The CDR3 has 17 residues. Here the CDR3 DNA reads TGCGCCAGCAGTCTGGGTTGGAGACAGAGCAACAATCAGCCCCAGCATTTT. This sequence encodes CASSLGWRQSNNQPQHF.

The J gene is TRBJ1-1, the V gene TRBV6-5; D possibly corresponds to TRBD1 (5 bases). Per germline, CDR1 MNHEY and CDR2 SVGAGI. This CDR3 comprises 14 residues. Trimming cost V 4 bases and J 1 base, with 10 bases left between them. The CDR3 DNA follows: TGTGCCAGCAGTTTCGCAGGGACGAACACTGAAGCTTTCTTT. It translates to CASSFAGTNTEAFF.

The chain recombines TRBV5-1 with TRBJ2-7; D is possibly TRBD2 (7 bases). This CDR3 comprises 16 residues. Germline V lookup: CDR1 SGHRS, CDR2 YFSETQ. Deletions cut 4 bases from V and 5 bases from J, with 22 bases between. The CDR3, as DNA: TGCGCCAGCAGCCTACCTGCGTCGGAGGGGGGGAACGAGCAGTACTTC. It is translated as CASSLPASEGGNEQYF.

The count of this clone is one. This chain connects TRBV7-9 to TRBJ1-2, with D tentatively TRBD1 (6 bases). There are 14 residues in the CDR3. Per germline, CDR1 SEHNR and CDR2 FQNEAQ (reference sequence). Trimming cost V 2 bases and J 4 bases, with 11 bases left between them. CDR3 nucleotides: TGTGCCAGCAGCTTATACAGGGAGGGCTATGGCTACACCTTC. Amino acid sequence: CASSLYREGYGYTF.

The J gene is TRBJ1-1, the V gene TRBV18; perhaps TRBD1 as D (5 bases). From germline, CDR1 is KGHSH and CDR2 LQKENI. V dropped 3 bases and J dropped 0 bases, with 11 bases sitting between them. The CDR3 contains 15 residues. CDR3 in amino acids: CASSPTTGLNTEAFF. DNA for the CDR3: TGTGCCAGCTCACCCACTACAGGCCTGAACACTGAAGCTTTCTTT.

In DNA form, the CDR3 reads TGTGCCGTCTCTAGCGGACTGACGGAGCAGTACTTC. It encodes CAVSSGLTEQYF. The V and J genes are TRBV30 and TRBJ2-7; 7 bases are shared with TRBD2. From germline, CDR1 is GTSNPN and CDR2 SVGIG (reference sequence). V was pared by 8 bases and J by 7 bases, with 11 bases of the junction left unmatched. This CDR3 is built from 12 residues.

This clone was seen once. The sample has other DNA sequences that encode this CDR3 too. The V call is TRBV5-1, the J call TRBJ1-1; no reliable D call. The CDR3 has 13 residues. CDR1 and CDR2 (germline): SGHRS, YFSETQ. V lost 1 base, J lost 1 base, and 5 bases lay in between. CDR3: CASSLNQNTEAFF. CDR3 DNA: TGCGCCAGCAGCTTGAATCAGAACACTGAAGCTTTCTTT. Together with reference TRBV5-1 and TRBJ1-1, the CDR3 gives the full variable domain: KAGVTQTPRYLIKTRGQQVTLSCSPISGHRSVSWYQQTPGQGLQFLFEYFSETQRNKGNFPGRFSGRQFSNSRSEMNVSTLELGDSALYLCASSLNQNTEAFFGQGTRLTVV.

The chain recombines TRBV28 with TRBJ2-3; D is ambiguous. The CDR3 extends over 14 amino acids. Germline CDR1 and CDR2: MDHEN and SYDVKM. Deletions cut 4 bases from V and 3 bases from J, with 11 bases between. CDR3 loop: CASSSQGWTDTQYF. CDR3 in DNA: TGTGCCAGCAGTTCCCAAGGCTGGACAGATACGCAGTATTTT. The complete variable domain, with remaining parts taken from reference TRBV28 and TRBJ2-3, reads DVKVTQSSRYLVKRTGEKVFLECVQDMDHENMFWYRQDPGLGLRLIYFSYDVKMKEKGDIPEGYSVSREKKERFSLILESASTNQTSMYLCASSSQGWTDTQYFGPGTRLTVL.

The chain couples TRBV29-1 to TRBJ2-3; the D gene is possibly TRBD1 (5 bases). The V end lost 3 bases, the J end lost 1 base, and 14 bases lay between the germline ends. This CDR3 contains 15 residues. Germline V gene sequence: CDR1 SQVTM, CDR2 ANQGSEA. CDR3 residues: CSVEGPGWGTDTQYF. The CDR3, as DNA: TGCAGCGTTGAGGGTCCAGGGTGGGGCACAGATACGCAGTATTTT.